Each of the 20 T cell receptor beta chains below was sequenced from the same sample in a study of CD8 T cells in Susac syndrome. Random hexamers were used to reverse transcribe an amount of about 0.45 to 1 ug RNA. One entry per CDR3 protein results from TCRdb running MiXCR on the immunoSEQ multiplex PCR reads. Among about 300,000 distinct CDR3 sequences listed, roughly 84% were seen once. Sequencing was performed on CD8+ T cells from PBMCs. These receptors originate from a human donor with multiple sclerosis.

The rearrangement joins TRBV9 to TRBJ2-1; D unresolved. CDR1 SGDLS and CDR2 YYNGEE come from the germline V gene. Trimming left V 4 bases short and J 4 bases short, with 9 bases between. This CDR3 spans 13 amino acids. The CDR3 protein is CASSQLAYNEQFF. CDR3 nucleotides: TGTGCCAGCAGCCAATTAGCATACAATGAGCAGTTCTTC. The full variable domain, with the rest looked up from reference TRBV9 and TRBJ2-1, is DSGVTQTPKHLITATGQRVTLRCSPRSGDLSVYWYQQSLDQGLQFLIQYYNGEERAKGNILERFSAQQFPDLHSELNLSSLELGDSALYFCASSQLAYNEQFFGPGTRLTVL.

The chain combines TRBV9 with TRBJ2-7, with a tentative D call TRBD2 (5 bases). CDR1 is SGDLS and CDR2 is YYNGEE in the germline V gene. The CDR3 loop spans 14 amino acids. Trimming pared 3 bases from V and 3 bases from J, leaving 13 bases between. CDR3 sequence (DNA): TGTGCCAGCAGCGCCGGCGCGGGCGGCTACGAGCAGTACTTC. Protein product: CASSAGAGGYEQYF.

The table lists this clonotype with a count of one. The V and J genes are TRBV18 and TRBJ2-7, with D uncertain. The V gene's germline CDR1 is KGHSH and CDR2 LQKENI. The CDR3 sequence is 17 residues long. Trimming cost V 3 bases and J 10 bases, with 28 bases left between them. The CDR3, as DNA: TGTGCCAGCTCACCGCCCGCGGTCGTTACCTCTCGTCTTCCTCAGTACTTC. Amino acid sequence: CASSPPAVVTSRLPQYF.

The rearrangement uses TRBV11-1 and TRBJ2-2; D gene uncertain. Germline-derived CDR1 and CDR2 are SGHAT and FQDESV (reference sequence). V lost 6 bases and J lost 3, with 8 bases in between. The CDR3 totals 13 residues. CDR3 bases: TGTGCCAGCAGGGTTTCGGACACCGGGGAGCTGTTTTTT. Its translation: CASRVSDTGELFF.

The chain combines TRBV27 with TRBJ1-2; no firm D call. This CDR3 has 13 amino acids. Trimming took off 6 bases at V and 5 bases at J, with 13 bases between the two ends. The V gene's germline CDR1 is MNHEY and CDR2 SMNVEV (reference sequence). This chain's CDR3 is CASSLGRFYGYTF. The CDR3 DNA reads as TGTGCCAGCAGCCTCGGCCGTTTTTATGGCTACACCTTC.

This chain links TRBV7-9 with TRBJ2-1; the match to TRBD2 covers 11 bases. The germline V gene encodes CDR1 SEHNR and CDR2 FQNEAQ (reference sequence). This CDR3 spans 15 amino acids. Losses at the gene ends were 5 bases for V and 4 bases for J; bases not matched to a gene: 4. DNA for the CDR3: TGTGCCAGCAGCCAACCTAGCGGGAGGTACAATGAGCAGTTCTTC. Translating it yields CASSQPSGRYNEQFF.

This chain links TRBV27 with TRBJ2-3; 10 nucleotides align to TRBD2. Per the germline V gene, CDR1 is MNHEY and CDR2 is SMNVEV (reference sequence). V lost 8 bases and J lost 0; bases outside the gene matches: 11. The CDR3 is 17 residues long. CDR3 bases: TGTGCCAGCGGGCCCCATGGACTAGCGGAAAGCACAGATACGCAGTATTTT. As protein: CASGPHGLAESTDTQYF.

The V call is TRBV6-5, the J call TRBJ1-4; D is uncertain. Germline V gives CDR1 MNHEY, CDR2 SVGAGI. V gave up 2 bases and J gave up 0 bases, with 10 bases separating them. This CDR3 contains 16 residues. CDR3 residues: CASSYLSGATNEKLFF. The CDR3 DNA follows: TGTGCCAGCAGTTACCTCTCGGGAGCAACTAATGAAAAACTGTTTTTT.

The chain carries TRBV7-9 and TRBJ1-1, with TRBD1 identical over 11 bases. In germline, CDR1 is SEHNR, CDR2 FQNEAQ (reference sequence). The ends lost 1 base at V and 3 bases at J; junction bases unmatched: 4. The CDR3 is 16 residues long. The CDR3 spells CASSLVDRGPYTEAFF. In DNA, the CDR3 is TGTGCCAGCAGCTTAGTGGACAGGGGGCCCTACACTGAAGCTTTCTTT. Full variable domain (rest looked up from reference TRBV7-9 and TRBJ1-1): DTGVSQNPRHKITKRGQNVTFRCDPISEHNRLYWYRQTLGQGPEFLTYFQNEAQLEKSRLLSDRFSAERPKGSFSTLEIQRTEQGDSAMYLCASSLVDRGPYTEAFFGQGTRLTVV.

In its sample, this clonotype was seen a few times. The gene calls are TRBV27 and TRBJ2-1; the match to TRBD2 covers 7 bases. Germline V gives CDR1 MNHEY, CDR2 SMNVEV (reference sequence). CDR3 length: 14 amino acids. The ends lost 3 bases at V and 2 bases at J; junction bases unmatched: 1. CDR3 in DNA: TGTGCCAGCAGTTTGAGCGGGACCTACAATGAGCAGTTCTTC. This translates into CASSLSGTYNEQFF.

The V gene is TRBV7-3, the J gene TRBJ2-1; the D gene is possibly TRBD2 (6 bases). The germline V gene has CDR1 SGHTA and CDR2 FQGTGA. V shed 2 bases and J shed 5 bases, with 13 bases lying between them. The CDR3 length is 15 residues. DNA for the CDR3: TGTGCCAGCAGCTTATTTACTAGCCCAAACAATGAGCAGTTCTTC. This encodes CASSLFTSPNNEQFF.

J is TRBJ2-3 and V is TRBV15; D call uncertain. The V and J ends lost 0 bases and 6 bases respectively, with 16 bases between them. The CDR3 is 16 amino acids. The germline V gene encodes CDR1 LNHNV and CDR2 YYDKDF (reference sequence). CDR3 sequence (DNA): TGTGCCACCAGCAGAGATCCGCTAGATGGGCGTGATACGCAGTATTTT. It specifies CATSRDPLDGRDTQYF.

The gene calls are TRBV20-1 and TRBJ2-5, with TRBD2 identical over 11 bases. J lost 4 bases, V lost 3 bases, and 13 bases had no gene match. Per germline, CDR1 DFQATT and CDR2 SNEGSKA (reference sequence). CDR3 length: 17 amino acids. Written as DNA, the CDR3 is TGCAGTGCTAGCGGGCAACTAGCGGGAGAAGAGGGAGAGACCCAGTACTTC. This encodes CSASGQLAGEEGETQYF.

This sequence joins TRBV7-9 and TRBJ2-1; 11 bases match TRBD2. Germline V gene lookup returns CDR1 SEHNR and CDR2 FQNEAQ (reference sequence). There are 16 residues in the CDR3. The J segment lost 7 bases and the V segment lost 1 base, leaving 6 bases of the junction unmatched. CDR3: CASSLVSSGRRNEQFF. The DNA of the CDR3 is TGTGCCAGCAGCTTAGTGTCTAGCGGGAGGAGAAATGAGCAGTTCTTC.

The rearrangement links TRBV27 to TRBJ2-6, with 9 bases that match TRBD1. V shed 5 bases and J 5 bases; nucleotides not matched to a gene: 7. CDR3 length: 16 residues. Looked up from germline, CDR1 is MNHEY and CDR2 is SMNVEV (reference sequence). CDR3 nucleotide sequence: TGTGCCAGCAGTCAGGACAGGGGCTCGTGGGCCAACGTCCTGACTTTC. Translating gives CASSQDRGSWANVLTF.

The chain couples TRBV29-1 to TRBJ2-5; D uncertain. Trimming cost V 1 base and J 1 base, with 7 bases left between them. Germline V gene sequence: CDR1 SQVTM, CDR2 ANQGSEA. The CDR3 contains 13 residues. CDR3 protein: CSVEGGSQETQYF. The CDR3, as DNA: TGCAGCGTTGAAGGAGGCAGCCAAGAGACCCAGTACTTC.

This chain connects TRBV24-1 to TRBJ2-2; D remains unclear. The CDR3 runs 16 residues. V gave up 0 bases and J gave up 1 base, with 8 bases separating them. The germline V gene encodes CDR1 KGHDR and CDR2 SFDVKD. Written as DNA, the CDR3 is TGTGCCACCAGTGATTTGCCCTTGGAGAACACCGGGGAGCTGTTTTTT. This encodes CATSDLPLENTGELFF.

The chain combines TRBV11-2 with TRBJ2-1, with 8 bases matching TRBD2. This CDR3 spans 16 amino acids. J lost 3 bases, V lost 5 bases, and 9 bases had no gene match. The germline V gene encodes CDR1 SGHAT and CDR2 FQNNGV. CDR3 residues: CASSQRTSIIYNEQFF. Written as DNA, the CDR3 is TGTGCCAGCAGCCAGCGGACTAGCATTATCTACAATGAGCAGTTCTTC.

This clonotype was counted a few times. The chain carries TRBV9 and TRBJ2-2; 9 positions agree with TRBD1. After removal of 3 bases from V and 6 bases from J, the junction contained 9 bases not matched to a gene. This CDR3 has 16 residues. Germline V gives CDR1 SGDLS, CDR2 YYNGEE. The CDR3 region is CASSAAGTGRAGELFF. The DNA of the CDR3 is TGTGCCAGCAGCGCGGCCGGGACAGGGCGAGCCGGGGAGCTGTTTTTT. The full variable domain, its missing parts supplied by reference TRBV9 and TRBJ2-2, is DSGVTQTPKHLITATGQRVTLRCSPRSGDLSVYWYQQSLDQGLQFLIQYYNGEERAKGNILERFSAQQFPDLHSELNLSSLELGDSALYFCASSAAGTGRAGELFFGEGSRLTVL.

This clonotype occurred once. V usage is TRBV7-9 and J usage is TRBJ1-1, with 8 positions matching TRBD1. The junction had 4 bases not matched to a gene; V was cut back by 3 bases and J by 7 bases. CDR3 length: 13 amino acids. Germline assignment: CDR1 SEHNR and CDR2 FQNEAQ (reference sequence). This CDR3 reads CASSFLTGVEAFF. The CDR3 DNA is TGTGCCAGCAGCTTTCTGACAGGGGTTGAAGCTTTCTTT.